This T cell receptor (beta chain) originates from a study of T cells expressing NK-cell markers. General study findings and limits: In about 6 donors, dominant CD3+CD56+NKG2C+ clonotypes ranked among the top 10 CD8+ clonotypes.

Template switching by 5'RACE with UMIs generated the TCR beta cDNA. TCRdb reprocessed the 5' RACE reads and stores each CDR3 protein as one record, lacking DNA. This specimen shows about 260,000 distinct CDR3 sequences; the ten leading clones hold around 4.3%. About this clonotype itself: Its antigen is currently unknown.

Sequencing used blood T cells: a sorted CD56 or NKG2C T cell subset, CD4+ or CD8+ T cells, or bulk PBMC T cells (not recorded which). This TCR derives from a woman between 18 and 75 years old in good health.

The chain's CDR3 is CASSVETSRAYNEQFF. V and J are TRBV7-2 and TRBJ2-1; lacking DNA, the TRBD2 call made by TCRdb goes unchecked. CDR1 is SGHTA and CDR2 is FQGNSA in the germline V gene. CDR3 length: 16 amino acids.